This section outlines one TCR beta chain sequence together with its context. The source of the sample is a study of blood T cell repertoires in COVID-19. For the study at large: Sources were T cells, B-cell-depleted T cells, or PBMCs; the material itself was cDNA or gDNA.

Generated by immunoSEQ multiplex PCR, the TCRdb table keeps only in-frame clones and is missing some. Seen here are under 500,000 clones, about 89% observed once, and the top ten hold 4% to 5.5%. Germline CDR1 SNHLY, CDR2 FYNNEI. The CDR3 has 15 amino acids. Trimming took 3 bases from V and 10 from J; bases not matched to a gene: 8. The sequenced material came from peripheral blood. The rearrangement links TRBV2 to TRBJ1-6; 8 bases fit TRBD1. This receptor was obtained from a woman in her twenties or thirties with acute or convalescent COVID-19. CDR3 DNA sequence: TGTGCCAGCAGTGACACAGGACAGGGAATGTCACCCCTCCACTTT. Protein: CASSDTGQGMSPLHF.